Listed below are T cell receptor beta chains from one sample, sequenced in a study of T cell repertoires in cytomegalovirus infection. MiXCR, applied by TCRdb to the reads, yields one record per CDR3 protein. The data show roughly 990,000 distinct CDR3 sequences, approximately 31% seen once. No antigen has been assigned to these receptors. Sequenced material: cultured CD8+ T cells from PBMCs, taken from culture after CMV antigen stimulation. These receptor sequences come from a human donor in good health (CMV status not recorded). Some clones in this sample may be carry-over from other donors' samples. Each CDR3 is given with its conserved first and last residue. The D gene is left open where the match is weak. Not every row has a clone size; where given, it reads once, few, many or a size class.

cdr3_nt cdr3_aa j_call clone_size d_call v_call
TGTGCCAGCAGCTTCGGGGACGGGATCCAAGAGACCCAGTACTTC CASSFGDGIQETQYF TRBJ2-5 many . TRBV7-6
TGCGCCAGCAGCCAAGATTTCGGGGGAAGCTCCTATAATTCACCCCTCCACTTT CASSQDFGGSSYNSPLHF TRBJ1-6 . . TRBV4-1
TGCAGCGGTTTACCGGAGACAGATACGCAGTATTTT CSGLPETDTQYF TRBJ2-3 . . TRBV29-1
TGTGCCAGCAGCTTAGGAGGGATGCCTGAAGCTTTCTTT CASSLGGMPEAFF TRBJ1-1 many . TRBV7-2
TGTGCCAGCAGCGTGGAAGCCCAGCCCGACTTCACTGAAGCTTTCTTT CASSVEAQPDFTEAFF TRBJ1-1 . . TRBV9
TGTGCCAGCAGCTCCAAAGGGGGGGCCGGCGGGGAGCTGTTTTTT CASSSKGGAGGELFF TRBJ2-2 . . TRBV7-6
TGCAGCGGATCGGACGGGACAGGTCAAACAGATGAGCAGTTCTTC CSGSDGTGQTDEQFF TRBJ2-1 few TRBD1 TRBV29-1
TGCGCCAGCAGCCAAGAAGACAGGGACAATGAGCAGTTCTTC CASSQEDRDNEQFF TRBJ2-1 many TRBD1 TRBV4-1
TGTGCCAGCAGCCCGAACCCCTCCCAGGGTTCCTACGAGCAGTACTTC CASSPNPSQGSYEQYF TRBJ2-7 many . TRBV7-9
TGTGCCAGCAGCAAAGGGGGCGGGGGGGAATATCCGCACTACAATGAGCAGTTCTTC CASSKGGGGEYPHYNEQFF TRBJ2-1 many TRBD2 TRBV7-9
TGTGCCAGCAGCGTAGGTTCCCCGAGCACCGGGGAGCTGTTTTTT CASSVGSPSTGELFF TRBJ2-2 . . TRBV9
TGTGCCAGCAGCGCGCCCACTAGCGGGGGGCTGCATGAGCAGTTCTTC CASSAPTSGGLHEQFF TRBJ2-1 . TRBD2 TRBV9
TGTGCCAGCAGTTTTGAGCGAGAGGGCTCACCCCTCCACTTT CASSFEREGSPLHF TRBJ1-6 many . TRBV12-3/TRBV12-4
TGTGCCAGTAGTATAGACGGACAGGGTTACAATGAGCAGTTCTTC CASSIDGQGYNEQFF TRBJ2-1 . TRBD1 TRBV19
TGTGCCATAGGCGGCGGGGGGGCGCGTGAGACCCAGTACTTC CAIGGGGARETQYF TRBJ2-5 . TRBD2 TRBV10-3
TGTGCCACCGCCTCTTGGGATATAGCGGGGGACCAAGAGACCCAGTACTTC CATASWDIAGDQETQYF TRBJ2-5 few TRBD2 TRBV24-1
TGTGCCATCAGTGAGTCTGGAGTAGCGGGGGGTCGTAAAGAGACCCAGTACTTC CAISESGVAGGRKETQYF TRBJ2-5 . TRBD2 TRBV10-3
TGTGCCAGCAGTTTAGGACTGATCAATCAGCCCCAGCATTTT CASSLGLINQPQHF TRBJ1-5 . . TRBV12-3/TRBV12-4
TGTGCCAGCAGTTTTCCGGGTAACAATGAGCAGTTCTTC CASSFPGNNEQFF TRBJ2-1 many . TRBV12-3/TRBV12-4
TGTGCCATCAGTGACTCTTATTCAGGGGGCTGGACTGAAGCTTTCTTT CAISDSYSGGWTEAFF TRBJ1-1 . TRBD1 TRBV10-3
TGTGCCAGCAGTGAAGGGAAATACCATAATTCACCCCTCCACTTT CASSEGKYHNSPLHF TRBJ1-6 many . TRBV27
TGTGCCAGCAGCTTTACCTACGAGCAGTACTTC CASSFTYEQYF TRBJ2-7 many . TRBV7-9
TGCAGTGCTACTTCCGGGACTGCTACCTACGAGCAGTACTTC CSATSGTATYEQYF TRBJ2-7 . . TRBV20-1
TGTGCCAGCAGTGAATGGAGGAGCACTGAAGCTTTCTTT CASSEWRSTEAFF TRBJ1-1 . . TRBV6-1
TGTGCCAGCAGTTTAGGACAAGCGAACCAAGAGACCCAGTACTTC CASSLGQANQETQYF TRBJ2-5 . . TRBV12-3/TRBV12-4
TGTGCCAGCAGTTTAGGAGTGAGCTCCTATAATTCACCCCTCCACTTT CASSLGVSSYNSPLHF TRBJ1-6 . . TRBV12-3/TRBV12-4
TGTGCCACCCTGGGACAGGACCATCGCGGACCCTATGGCTACACCTTC CATLGQDHRGPYGYTF TRBJ1-2 few TRBD1 TRBV15
TGTGCCACCAGCAGAGAAAGGGGTGCGATGAACACTGAAGCTTTCTTT CATSRERGAMNTEAFF TRBJ1-1 few . TRBV15
TGTGCCAGCAGCCCCGGCTGGCGGGGGGGGGGCGAGACCCAGTACTTC CASSPGWRGGGETQYF TRBJ2-5 many TRBD2 TRBV7-2
TGTGCCATCAGTGAGTCATGGCACACCGGGGAGCTGTTTTTT CAISESWHTGELFF TRBJ2-2 once . TRBV10-3
TGTGCCAGTTGGACGGGGGGGTTAAGTGAGCAGTACTTC CASWTGGLSEQYF TRBJ2-7 . TRBD2 TRBV6-2/TRBV6-3
TGTGCCACCAGCACACAGTGGAACACTGAAGCTTTCTTT CATSTQWNTEAFF TRBJ1-1 few . TRBV24-1
TGTGCCATCAGCCGAGGGGGGCCGACAGGGTTGGTCACTGAAGCTTTCTTT CAISRGGPTGLVTEAFF TRBJ1-1 . TRBD1 TRBV10-3
TGTGCCAGCAGTTCCCCCCCGGGCGAGCAGTACTTC CASSSPPGEQYF TRBJ2-7 few . TRBV27
TGTGCCAGCAGAGACCGGGACGTCGCTAGCACAGATACGCAGTATTTT CASRDRDVASTDTQYF TRBJ2-3 few . TRBV28
TGTGCCAGCAGTTACTCGATAGAAGCTTTCTTT CASSYSIEAFF TRBJ1-1 . . TRBV6-6
TGTGCCAGCAGCTCTTTCCGACTTCACAGACGCACAGATACGCAGTATTTT CASSSFRLHRRTDTQYF TRBJ2-3 many . TRBV7-9
TGTGCCAGCAGCAGTCCCGGGGGCAGCGATTCCTACAATGAGCAGTTCTTC CASSSPGGSDSYNEQFF TRBJ2-1 . . TRBV7-9
TGTGCCAGCAGCCCCGTGATTGGAAACTATGGCTACACCTTC CASSPVIGNYGYTF TRBJ1-2 . . TRBV27
TGTGCCAGCAGCTTAGCGGACAGGGGCCTATACAATGAGCAGTTCTTC CASSLADRGLYNEQFF TRBJ2-1 many TRBD1 TRBV7-8